In this sample, the clone carrying this TCR beta chain turned up a few times. Its matching antigen is unknown. V lost 0 bases and J lost 7; bases outside the gene matches: 10. CDR1 MGHRA and CDR2 YSYEKL come from the germline V gene. This CDR3 has 17 residues. The data derive from a study of T cells after yellow fever vaccination. As TCR cDNA was made by 5'RACE template switching, a universal primer site and UMIs were added. TCRdb reprocessed the 5' RACE reads with MiXCR, giving one entry per CDR3 protein. This sample carries about 260,000 distinct CDR3 sequences, about 5.2% of them seen once, and the ten largest clones take 3% to 4%. Study-level findings and limits: The secondary response peaked faster, at day 5 versus 15, but was weaker. Some clonotypes were seen in both the CD4 and the CD8 compartments. These made up a small share and likely arose from convergent recombination. Reappearing after the booster were most of the clones from primary vaccination (roughly 95% CD4, 75% to 90% CD8).

The chain combines TRBV4-1 with TRBJ2-3; 10 nucleotides match TRBD2. This TCR derives from a man aged 18-30 years who received the YFV17D yellow fever vaccine. The source was CD4+ T cells sorted from PBMCs, collected on the day of the yellow fever booster vaccination. DNA of the CDR3: TGCGCCAGCAGCCAAGAGAAAGAGTTAGCGGGGGGAAATACGCAGTATTTT. It encodes CASSQEKELAGGNTQYF.